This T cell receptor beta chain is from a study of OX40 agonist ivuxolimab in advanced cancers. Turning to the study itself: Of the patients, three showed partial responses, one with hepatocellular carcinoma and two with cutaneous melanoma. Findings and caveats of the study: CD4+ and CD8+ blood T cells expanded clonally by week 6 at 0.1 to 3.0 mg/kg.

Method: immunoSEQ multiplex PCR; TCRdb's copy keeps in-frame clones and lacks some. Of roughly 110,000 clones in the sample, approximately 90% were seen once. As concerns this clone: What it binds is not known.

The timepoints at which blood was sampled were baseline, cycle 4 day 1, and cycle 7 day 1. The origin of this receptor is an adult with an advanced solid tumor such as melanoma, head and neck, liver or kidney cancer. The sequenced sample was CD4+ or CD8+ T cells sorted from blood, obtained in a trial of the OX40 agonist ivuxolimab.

The CDR3 loop reads CASSSSGTGLSYEQYF. As DNA, the CDR3 is TGTGCCAGCAGCTCGTCCGGGACAGGCCTCTCCTACGAGCAGTACTTC. The V call is TRBV13, the J call TRBJ2-7; TRBD1 matches 8 bases. After removal of 4 bases from V and 0 bases from J, the junction contained 8 bases not matched to a gene. Germline lookup yields CDR1 PRHDT and CDR2 FYEKMQ (reference sequence). The CDR3 is 16 residues long.